This T cell receptor (beta chain) was sequenced during a study of blood T cell repertoires in COVID-19. In the study overall: Sites across the United States, Italy and Spain contributed samples from acute and convalescent COVID-19. Nucleic acid was either cDNA or gDNA, and it came from T cells, B-cell-depleted T cells, or PBMCs.

Original data processing: How many nucleated cells were present was estimated from reference gene primer amplification. The assay was immunoSEQ multiplex PCR, and TCRdb's table has in-frame clones only and misses some. V, J and clone size derive from that table, while D and trimming were established from the DNA sequence. The top ten clones hold about 7.8% of a sample with some 20,000 clones, around nine tenths of them seen once. There are 16 residues in the CDR3. Losses at the gene ends were 0 bases for V and 5 bases for J; bases not matched to a gene: 8. What was sequenced was peripheral blood. This TCR derives from a woman aged 55 to 70 with active COVID-19. The chain uses TRBV23-1 and TRBJ2-5; TRBD1 matches 8 bases. TRBV23-1 is treated as an ORF (open reading frame) with a function not yet certain. CDR3 region: CASSQSKADRVETQYF. The CDR3 nucleotides read TGCGCCAGCAGTCAATCGAAGGCGGACAGGGTTGAGACCCAGTACTTC.